This is a list of T cell receptor beta chains from one sample in a study of blood T cells in healthy people across ages. TCRdb reprocessed the 5' RACE reads with MiXCR, giving one entry per CDR3 protein. This sample has approximately 800,000 distinct CDR3 sequences, with approximately 53% found just once. Sequenced sample: blood. Receptors originate from a man aged 35 to 55 in good health. Each CDR3 is given with its conserved first and last residue. A D gene is named only where the DNA matches it firmly. The size field is filled for only some rows; it gives once, few, many or a size class.

CDR3aa	CDR3nt	d_gene	abundance	len	v_gene	j_gene
CASSPLDGQGGSPLHF	TGTGCCAGCTCACCACTCGACGGACAGGGGGGTTCACCCCTCCACTTT	TRBD1	.	16	TRBV18	TRBJ1-6
CASSLEQRALAKNIQYF	TGCGCCAGCAGCTTGGAACAGAGAGCTCTGGCCAAAAACATTCAGTACTTC	.	once	17	TRBV5-1	TRBJ2-4
CASSSPRGRLDTEAFF	TGTGCCAGCAGCTCACCCAGGGGGCGGTTGGACACTGAAGCTTTCTTT	TRBD1	.	16	TRBV11-1	TRBJ1-1
CASSPGRRGYEQYF	TGTGCCAGCAGCCCAGGCCGGAGAGGTTACGAGCAGTACTTC	.	.	14	TRBV28	TRBJ2-7
CASVDSSRYPYGYTF	TGTGCCAGCGTTGACAGCTCACGATACCCTTATGGCTACACCTTC	.	.	15	TRBV12-3/TRBV12-4	TRBJ1-2
CASSFRTSGYYNEQFF	TGTGCCAGCAGTTTCCGGACTAGCGGGTACTACAATGAGCAGTTCTTC	TRBD2	.	16	TRBV6-5	TRBJ2-1
CASSFGQGINSDTQYF	TGCGCCAGCAGCTTCGGACAGGGCATAAATTCAGATACGCAGTATTTT	TRBD1	.	16	TRBV5-1	TRBJ2-3
CSASSLAGGPTSTQYF	TGCAGTGCTAGTTCGCTAGCGGGAGGTCCTACATCTACGCAGTATTTT	TRBD2	few	16	TRBV20-1	TRBJ2-3
CASSTQGNTGELFF	TGTGCCAGCAGCACACAGGGTAACACCGGGGAGCTGTTTTTT	.	.	14	TRBV11-2	TRBJ2-2
CASSPYPAVPYEQYF	TGTGCCAGCAGCCCATACCCCGCGGTCCCTTACGAGCAGTACTTC	.	many	15	TRBV7-2	TRBJ2-7
CASSSGVADTQYF	TGTGCCAGCAGCTCGGGGGTTGCAGATACGCAGTATTTT	.	.	13	TRBV7-3	TRBJ2-3
CASSLARGYDYEQYF	TGTGCCAGCAGCTTAGCACGGGGGTACGACTACGAGCAGTACTTC	.	.	15	TRBV7-2	TRBJ2-7
CASSLVPRGQAETQYF	TGCGCCAGCAGCTTGGTTCCCAGGGGGCAGGCGGAGACCCAGTACTTC	TRBD1	.	16	TRBV5-1	TRBJ2-5
CASSFEGGSSYNEQFF	TGTGCCAGCAGTTTTGAAGGCGGGAGCTCCTACAATGAGCAGTTCTTC	TRBD2	.	16	TRBV12-3/TRBV12-4	TRBJ2-1
CSAESTSGANVLTF	TGCAGTGCCGAGTCAACCTCTGGGGCCAACGTCCTGACTTTC	.	.	14	TRBV20-1	TRBJ2-6
CSVEVGGPNEQYF	TGCAGCGTTGAAGTAGGTGGTCCCAATGAGCAGTACTTC	.	.	13	TRBV29-1	TRBJ2-5
CSVEVYENTEAFF	TGCAGCGTTGAAGTTTACGAGAACACTGAAGCTTTCTTT	.	.	13	TRBV29-1	TRBJ1-1
CASSLSLPTGTNQLFF	TGTGCCAGCAGCTTATCCCTCCCGACAGGGACTAATCAACTGTTTTTT	TRBD1	.	16	TRBV7-9	TRBJ1-4
CASSAGISTYEQYF	TGTGCCAGCAGCGCAGGGATTTCAACCTACGAGCAGTACTTC	.	.	14	TRBV7-2	TRBJ2-7
CASSRMTGTGNYGYTF	TGTGCCAGCAGCCGTATGACAGGGACGGGGAACTATGGCTACACCTTC	TRBD1	.	16	TRBV7-2	TRBJ1-2
CSVMDGNTEAFF	TGCAGCGTTATGGACGGGAACACTGAAGCTTTCTTT	.	.	12	TRBV29-1	TRBJ1-1
CASSLRRAPTTNEKLFF	TGTGCCAGCAGCTTACGCAGGGCGCCTACAACTAATGAAAAACTGTTTTTT	.	.	17	TRBV7-3	TRBJ1-4
CASSERTGAGVQFF	TGTGCCAGCAGTGAGCGGACAGGGGCCGGGGTGCAGTTCTTC	TRBD1	.	14	TRBV2	TRBJ2-1
CSVEEPGSTDIQYF	TGCAGCGTTGAAGAACCGGGTTCTACGGACATTCAGTACTTC	.	.	14	TRBV29-1	TRBJ2-4
CASSKTRDRDYEQFF	TGTGCCAGCAGTAAAACCCGGGACAGGGACTATGAGCAGTTCTTC	TRBD1	.	15	TRBV11-2	TRBJ2-1
CANSQGLAGPLAKNIQYF	TGTGCCAACAGTCAAGGACTAGCGGGACCTCTAGCCAAAAACATTCAGTACTTC	TRBD2	.	18	TRBV6-6	TRBJ2-4
CASSSRTGMTYEQYF	TGTGCCAGCAGCTCTAGGACAGGGATGACCTACGAGCAGTACTTT	TRBD1	once	15	TRBV11-2	TRBJ2-3
CASHSGGQETQYF	TGTGCCAGCCACTCCGGGGGGCAAGAGACCCAGTACTTC	TRBD2	.	13	TRBV28	TRBJ2-5
CASSLGQGLDTQYF	TGTGCCAGCAGCTTGGGGCAGGGTTTGGATACGCAGTATTTT	.	few	14	TRBV11-2	TRBJ2-3
CAISRSWTYEQYF	TGTGCCATCAGCCGGTCGTGGACGTACGAGCAGTACTTC	.	.	13	TRBV10-3	TRBJ2-7
CASRRRTGGPDTQYF	TGTGCCAGCAGGCGTAGGACAGGGGGCCCGGATACGCAGTATTTT	TRBD1	.	15	TRBV6-5	TRBJ2-3
CASSYEAGRTDTQYF	TGTGCCAGCAGTTACGAAGCAGGGCGGACAGATACGCAGTATTTT	.	few	15	TRBV6-6	TRBJ2-3
CASSLGRRPYEQYF	TGTGCCAGCAGCTTAGGACGACGGCCTTACGAGCAGTACTTC	.	.	14	TRBV11-2	TRBJ2-7
CASSLALRGASNYGYTF	TGTGCCAGCAGCTTGGCTTTACGGGGGGCCTCGAACTATGGCTACACCTTC	.	.	17	TRBV5-6	TRBJ1-2
CAISGLAGSYNEQFF	TGTGCCATCTCCGGACTAGCGGGCTCCTACAATGAGCAGTTCTTC	TRBD2	.	15	TRBV10-3	TRBJ2-1
CASAFPGYEQYF	TGTGCCAGCGCATTCCCGGGCTACGAGCAGTACTTC	.	.	12	TRBV7-2	TRBJ2-7